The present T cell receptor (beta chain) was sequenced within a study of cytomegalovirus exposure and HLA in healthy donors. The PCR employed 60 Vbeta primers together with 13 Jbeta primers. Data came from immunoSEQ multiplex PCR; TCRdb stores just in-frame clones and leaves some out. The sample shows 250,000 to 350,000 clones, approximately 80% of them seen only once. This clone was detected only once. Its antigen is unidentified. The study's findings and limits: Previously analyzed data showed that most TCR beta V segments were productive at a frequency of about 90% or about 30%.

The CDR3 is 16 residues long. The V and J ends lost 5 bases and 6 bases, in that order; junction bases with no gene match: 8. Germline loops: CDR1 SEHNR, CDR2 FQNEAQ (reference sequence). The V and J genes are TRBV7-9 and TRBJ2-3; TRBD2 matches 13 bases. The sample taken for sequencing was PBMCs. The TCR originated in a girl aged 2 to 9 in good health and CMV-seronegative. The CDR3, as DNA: TGTGCCAGCAGCCGATGGACTAGCGGGAGAGTTGATACGCAGTATTTT. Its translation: CASSRWTSGRVDTQYF.